This T cell receptor (beta chain) was sequenced for a study of T-cell reconstitution after alpha-beta-depleted transplantation in children. Regarding this clonotype: Its antigen is undetermined.

Researchers prepared the TCRbeta library using unique molecular identifiers, the study reports. One entry per CDR3 protein, called by TCRdb with MiXCR from the PCR reads. This sample carries approximately 300,000 distinct CDR3 sequences, around 10% of them seen once, and the ten largest clones take about a quarter. The CDR3 loop spans 13 amino acids. V was shortened by 4 bases and J by 16 bases, with 20 bases between the two germline ends. CDR1 and CDR2 (germline): MNHEY, SVGAGI. Overall study results and limits: At day 60, the high TCRbeta diversity found in some patients originated from recipient T cells and thymic progenitors that had survived.

The sequencing used peripheral blood, collected 180 days after TCRalphabeta/CD19-depleted stem cell transplant. This clonotype was sampled from a male patient aged 2-9 years who had a stem cell transplant for chronic granulomatous disease, so the T cells may come from the graft donor. The chain couples TRBV6-5 to TRBJ2-1; a weak D match, TRBD1 (6 bases). The CDR3 DNA sequence: TGTGCCAGCAGTTCCCCCCCAGGACAGCGGCGATTCTTC. Translated: CASSSPPGQRRFF.